These 19 T cell receptor beta chains came from one sample sequenced in a study of T cell responses to AZD1222 COVID-19 vaccine. Using immunoSEQ multiplex PCR, the repertoire was profiled, and TCRdb retains in-frame clones only, with some absent. The sample lists 35,000 to 45,000 clones, around 80% occurring once. The sequences come from peripheral blood, collected on day 0 of AZD1222 vaccination. These receptors came from an adult in good health.

CDR3 sequence reads: CAWSVLDGGYTF. Here the CDR3 DNA reads TGTGCCTGGTCGGTGTTGGATGGAGGCTACACCTTC. The chain uses TRBV30 and TRBJ1-2; D call uncertain. Germline V gives CDR1 GTSNPN, CDR2 SVGIG (reference sequence). The CDR3 runs to 12 residues. V was pared by 5 bases and J by 8 bases, with 15 bases between.

The CDR3 loop is CASSLEGRGFDSYTF. The CDR3 region has the DNA TGTGCCAGCAGCTTAGAGGGGAGGGGGTTCGATTCCTACACCTTC. The rearrangement links TRBV7-2 to TRBJ1-2, with D tentatively TRBD1 (6 bases). Germline CDR1 reads SGHTA; CDR2 reads FQGNSA. The CDR3 is made up of 15 amino acids. The germline V and J ends were trimmed by 1 base and 10 bases, with 19 bases remaining between them.

The CDR3 loop is CASSNLAGGLAGELFF. The DNA for the CDR3 is TGTGCCAGCAGCAACCTAGCGGGGGGCCTCGCCGGGGAGCTGTTTTTT. The chain joins TRBV3-1 (or the pseudogene TRBV3-2) to TRBJ2-2; 11 bases agree with TRBD2. The CDR3 extends over 16 amino acids. J lost 6 bases, V lost 5 bases, and 8 bases had no gene match. Germline CDR1 and CDR2: LGHDT and YNNKEL (reference sequence).

This chain connects TRBV6-2 or TRBV6-3 to TRBJ1-5; D not resolved. The V end was cut by 6 bases, the J end by 0 bases, with 9 bases between. CDR1 and CDR2 (germline): MNHEY, SVGEGT. This CDR3 is 14 amino acids long. The CDR3 nucleotides read TGTGCCAGCAGCGACGCGTATAGCAATCAGCCCCAGCATTTT. The encoded protein is CASSDAYSNQPQHF.

The rearrangement joins TRBV12-3 or TRBV12-4 to TRBJ2-7; a weak D match, TRBD1 (6 bases). The CDR3 runs 12 residues. Trimming stripped 5 bases from V and 6 bases from J, with 11 bases between. The CDR3 spells CASSPKGGEQYF. The CDR3, as DNA: TGTGCCAGCAGTCCCAAAGGGGGCGAGCAGTACTTC.

The gene calls are TRBV7-2 and TRBJ1-3; D might be TRBD1 (5 bases). Germline lookup yields CDR1 SGHTA and CDR2 FQGNSA. The CDR3 spans 16 residues. V was cut by 5 bases and J by 3 bases, with 17 bases left in between. CDR3 coding DNA: TGTGCCAGCAGCACCAGGGTATGGGGTTATGGAAACACCATATATTTT. This sequence encodes CASSTRVWGYGNTIYF.

This clone was counted between two and nine times. This chain joins TRBV4-1 and TRBJ1-2; TRBD1 might be the D (5 bases). The V end was cut by 0 bases, the J end by 5 bases, with 19 bases between. The CDR3 loop spans 17 amino acids. Germline V gene sequence: CDR1 MGHRA, CDR2 YSYEKL. The CDR3 DNA follows: TGCGCCAGCAGCCAAGAAGGTCCCTCCAGGGAGGTATATGGCTACACCTTC. This translates into CASSQEGPSREVYGYTF.

The rearrangement links TRBV28 to TRBJ1-1; D is possibly TRBD1 (5 bases). V gave up 7 bases and J gave up 0 bases, with 18 bases separating them. The CDR3 contains 16 residues. Germline CDR1 reads MDHEN; CDR2 reads SYDVKM. CDR3 amino acids: CASTGDFQRMNTEAFF. As DNA, the CDR3 is TGTGCCAGCACCGGGGACTTCCAGCGCATGAACACTGAAGCTTTCTTT.

The rearrangement links TRBV7-3 to TRBJ1-6, with 8 bases identical to TRBD1. V was pared by 1 base and J by 9 bases, with 8 bases of the junction left unmatched. The germline CDR1 and CDR2 sequences are SGHTA and FQGTGA. This CDR3 has 16 amino acids. CDR3 sequence: CASSLNGQGVGSPLHF. In nucleotides, the CDR3 is TGTGCCAGCAGCTTAAATGGACAGGGTGTGGGTTCACCCCTCCACTTT.

V gene TRBV3-1 (or the pseudogene TRBV3-2) combines with J gene TRBJ2-7; TRBD2 might be the D (6 bases). Trimming took 4 bases from V and 0 from J, leaving 13 bases between them. The CDR3 totals 15 residues. Germline V gene lookup returns CDR1 LGHDT and CDR2 YNNKEL (reference sequence). As DNA, the CDR3 is TGTGCCAGCAGCCCCCAGGCGGGGAGCTCCTACGAGCAGTACTTC. Translation gives CASSPQAGSSYEQYF.

The V call is TRBV19, the J call TRBJ1-1, with 12 positions matching TRBD1. The germline gives CDR1 LNHDA, CDR2 SQIVND (reference sequence). This CDR3 is 16 amino acids long. The trim removed 5 bases at V and 1 base at J, leaving 5 bases unmatched. The CDR3 spells CASSVGQGAGNTEAFF. The CDR3 DNA is TGTGCCAGTAGTGTGGGACAGGGGGCAGGGAACACTGAAGCTTTCTTT.

This chain joins TRBV7-9 and TRBJ2-2; a possible D gene is TRBD2 (6 bases). The V gene's germline CDR1 is SEHNR and CDR2 FQNEAQ (reference sequence). This CDR3 region has 15 residues. Trimming took off 7 bases at V and 5 bases at J, with 17 bases between the two ends. As DNA, the CDR3 is TGTGCCAGCACCGCCGGGGGTTGGAAAACCGGGGAGCTGTTTTTT. It yields the protein CASTAGGWKTGELFF.

The CDR3: CAWSVQGLQETQYF. The CDR3 DNA sequence: TGTGCCTGGAGTGTACAAGGGTTACAAGAGACCCAGTACTTC. The chain employs TRBV30 and TRBJ2-5; D unclear. The V end was cut by 0 bases, the J end by 2 bases, with 10 bases between. CDR1 is GTSNPN, CDR2 SVGIG, per germline (reference sequence). This CDR3 region has 14 residues.

The chain carries TRBV6-5 and TRBJ2-2, with D maybe TRBD2 (6 bases). This CDR3 has 15 amino acids. Germline assignment: CDR1 MNHEY and CDR2 SVGAGI. Trimming removed 5 bases from V and 0 bases from J, with 10 bases in between. The DNA for the CDR3 is TGTGCCAGCAGTATCGGGACTTCGAACACCGGGGAGCTGTTTTTT. It codes for CASSIGTSNTGELFF.

This chain connects TRBV19 to TRBJ1-2; 9 bases agree with TRBD1. This CDR3 comprises 15 residues. CDR1 LNHDA and CDR2 SQIVND come from the germline V gene (reference sequence). V gave up 5 bases and J gave up 3 bases; unmatched junction bases: 7. The CDR3 sequence: CASSLSGQGDYGYTF. The CDR3 DNA follows: TGTGCCAGTAGTCTCTCGGGACAGGGAGACTATGGCTACACCTTC.

The rearrangement joins TRBV7-2 to TRBJ2-2; D ambiguous. This CDR3 has 13 amino acids. Germline CDR1 reads SGHTA; CDR2 reads FQGNSA. The V end lost 3 bases, the J end lost 5 bases, and 7 bases lay between the germline ends. The CDR3 bases are TGTGCCAGCAGCTTCTCGATGACCGGGGAGCTGTTTTTT. Translation: CASSFSMTGELFF.

The chain recombines TRBV15 with TRBJ1-6; D gene uncertain. From germline, CDR1 is LNHNV and CDR2 YYDKDF (reference sequence). The CDR3 covers 13 residues. Deletions cut 2 bases from V and 14 bases from J, with 13 bases between. The CDR3 DNA follows: TGTGCCACCAGCAGAACCGATTTGGTCACCCTCCACTTT. Its translation is CATSRTDLVTLHF.

The chain uses TRBV28 and TRBJ1-1; D might be TRBD1 (5 bases). This CDR3 has 16 residues. CDR1 is MDHEN, CDR2 SYDVKM, per germline. V was shortened by 7 bases and J by 0 bases, with 18 bases between the two germline ends. CDR3 amino acids: CASTRPADRMNTEAFF. Written as DNA, the CDR3 is TGTGCCAGCACTCGACCGGCCGACAGAATGAACACTGAAGCTTTCTTT.

This chain joins TRBV19 and TRBJ2-3, with TRBD1 matching 9 bases. The V and J ends lost 6 bases and 1 base, in that order; junction bases with no gene match: 5. Germline V gene data show CDR1 as LNHDA and CDR2 as SQIVND (reference sequence). The CDR3 has 15 amino acids. CDR3 region: CASRNRGRGTDTQYF. CDR3 DNA: TGTGCCAGTAGAAACAGGGGGCGCGGCACAGATACGCAGTATTTT.